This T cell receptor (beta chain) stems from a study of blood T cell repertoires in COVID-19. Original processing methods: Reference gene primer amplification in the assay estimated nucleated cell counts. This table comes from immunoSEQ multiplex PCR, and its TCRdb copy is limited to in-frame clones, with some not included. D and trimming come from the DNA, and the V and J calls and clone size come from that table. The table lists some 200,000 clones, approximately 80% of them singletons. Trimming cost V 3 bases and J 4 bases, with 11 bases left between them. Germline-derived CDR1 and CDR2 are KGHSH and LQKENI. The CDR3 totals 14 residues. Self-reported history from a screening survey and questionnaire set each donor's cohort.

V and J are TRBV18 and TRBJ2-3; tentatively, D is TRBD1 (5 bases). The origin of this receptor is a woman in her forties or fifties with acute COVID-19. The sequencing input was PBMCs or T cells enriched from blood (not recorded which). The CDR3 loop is CASSPPQGADTQYF. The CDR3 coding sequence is TGTGCCAGCTCACCGCCGCAGGGTGCAGATACGCAGTATTTT.